This TCR beta chain originates from a study of blood T cell repertoires in COVID-19. Study-level information: From T cells, B-cell-depleted T cells, or PBMCs came the material, which was cDNA or gDNA.

Original analysis: Reference gene primer amplification gave estimated nucleated cell counts. The repertoire was sequenced with immunoSEQ multiplex PCR; TCRdb's copy has only in-frame clones and lacks some. The DNA gave D and trimming, while V, J and clone size come from that table. In the table there are some 100,000 clones, just over 90% of which are singletons. The CDR3 totals 16 residues. Germline V gene data show CDR1 as GTSNPN and CDR2 as SVGIG (reference sequence). With V trimmed by 3 bases and J by 2 bases, 4 bases remained unmatched. The sequence derives from a man between 45 and 60 years old with acute or convalescent COVID-19. Sequences were obtained from peripheral blood. V and J are TRBV30 and TRBJ1-6, with TRBD1 identical over 10 bases. CDR3 nucleotides: TGTGCCTGGAGCCGGGACAGGGGTCCCTATAATTCACCCCTCCACTTT. Its translation: CAWSRDRGPYNSPLHF. Full variable domain (missing parts from reference TRBV30 and TRBJ1-6): SQTIHQWPATLVQPVGSPLSLECTVEGTSNPNLYWYRQAAGRGLQLLFYSVGIGQISSEVPQNLSASRPQDRQFILSSKKLLLSDSGFYLCAWSRDRGPYNSPLHFGNGTRLTVT.